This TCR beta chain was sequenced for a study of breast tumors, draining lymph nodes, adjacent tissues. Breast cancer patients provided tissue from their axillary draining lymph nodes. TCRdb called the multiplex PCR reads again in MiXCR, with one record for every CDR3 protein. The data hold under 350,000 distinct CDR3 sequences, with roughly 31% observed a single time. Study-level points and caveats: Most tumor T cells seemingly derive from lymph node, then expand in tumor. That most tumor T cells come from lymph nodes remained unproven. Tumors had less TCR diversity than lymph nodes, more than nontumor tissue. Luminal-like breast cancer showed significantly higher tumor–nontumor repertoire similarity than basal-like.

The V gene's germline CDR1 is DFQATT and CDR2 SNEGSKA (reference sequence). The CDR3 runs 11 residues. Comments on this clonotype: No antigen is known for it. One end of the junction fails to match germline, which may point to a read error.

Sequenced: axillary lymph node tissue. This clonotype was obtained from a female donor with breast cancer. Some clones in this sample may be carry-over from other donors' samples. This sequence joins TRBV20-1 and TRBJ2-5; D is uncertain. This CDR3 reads CSAEAPETQSF. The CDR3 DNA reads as TGCAGTGCTGAAGCACCGGAGACCCAGTCCTTC.